These 2 T cell receptor beta chains share one sample of origin, sequenced in a study of chemoradiotherapy in HPV16-positive cancers. TCRdb keeps only in-frame clones here, not all; method: immunoSEQ multiplex PCR. The data contain some 27,000 clones, about 92% of them singletons. Sequencing was performed on blood, taken from a patient who underwent chemoradiotherapy. These receptors all come from a human donor with HPV-associated anogenital cancer.

The chain combines TRBV28 with TRBJ2-1; possibly TRBD1 or TRBD2 for D (5 bases each). The CDR3 has 14 residues. Trimming cost V 5 bases and J 2 bases, with 10 bases left between them. Germline loops: CDR1 MDHEN, CDR2 SYDVKM. This CDR3 is CASSTGDAYNEQFF. Written as DNA, the CDR3 is TGTGCCAGCAGTACCGGGGACGCCTACAATGAGCAGTTCTTC.

The chain employs TRBV30 and TRBJ2-3, with D possibly matching TRBD1 (5 bases). The germline gives CDR1 GTSNPN, CDR2 SVGIG (reference sequence). V lost 0 bases to trimming and J lost 4 bases, with 5 bases between them. This CDR3 region has 12 residues. The CDR3 DNA reads as TGTGCCTGGAGTGTACAGGCAGATACGCAGTATTTT. This translates into CAWSVQADTQYF.